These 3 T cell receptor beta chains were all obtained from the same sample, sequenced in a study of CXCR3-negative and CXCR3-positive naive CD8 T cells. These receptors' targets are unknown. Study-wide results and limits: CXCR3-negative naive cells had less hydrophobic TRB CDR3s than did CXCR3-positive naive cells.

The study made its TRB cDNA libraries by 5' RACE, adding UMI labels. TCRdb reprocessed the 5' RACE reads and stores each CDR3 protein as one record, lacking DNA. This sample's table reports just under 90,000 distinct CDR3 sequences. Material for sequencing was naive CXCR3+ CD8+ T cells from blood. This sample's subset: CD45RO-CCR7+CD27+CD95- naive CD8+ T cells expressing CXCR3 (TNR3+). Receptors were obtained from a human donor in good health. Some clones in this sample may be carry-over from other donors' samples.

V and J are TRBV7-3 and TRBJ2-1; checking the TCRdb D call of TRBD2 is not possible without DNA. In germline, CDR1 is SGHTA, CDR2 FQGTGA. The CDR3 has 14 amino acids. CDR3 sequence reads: CASSPAGGSDEQFF.

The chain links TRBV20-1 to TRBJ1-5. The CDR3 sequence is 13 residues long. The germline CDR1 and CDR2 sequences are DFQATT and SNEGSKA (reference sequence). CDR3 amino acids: CSAMGYSNQPQHF.

The CDR3 loop is CASSPVGDITYNEQFF. The V gene is TRBV3-1, the J gene TRBJ2-1; lacking DNA, the TRBD1 call made by TCRdb goes unchecked. This CDR3 has 16 amino acids. The V gene's germline CDR1 is LGHDT and CDR2 YNNKEL (reference sequence).